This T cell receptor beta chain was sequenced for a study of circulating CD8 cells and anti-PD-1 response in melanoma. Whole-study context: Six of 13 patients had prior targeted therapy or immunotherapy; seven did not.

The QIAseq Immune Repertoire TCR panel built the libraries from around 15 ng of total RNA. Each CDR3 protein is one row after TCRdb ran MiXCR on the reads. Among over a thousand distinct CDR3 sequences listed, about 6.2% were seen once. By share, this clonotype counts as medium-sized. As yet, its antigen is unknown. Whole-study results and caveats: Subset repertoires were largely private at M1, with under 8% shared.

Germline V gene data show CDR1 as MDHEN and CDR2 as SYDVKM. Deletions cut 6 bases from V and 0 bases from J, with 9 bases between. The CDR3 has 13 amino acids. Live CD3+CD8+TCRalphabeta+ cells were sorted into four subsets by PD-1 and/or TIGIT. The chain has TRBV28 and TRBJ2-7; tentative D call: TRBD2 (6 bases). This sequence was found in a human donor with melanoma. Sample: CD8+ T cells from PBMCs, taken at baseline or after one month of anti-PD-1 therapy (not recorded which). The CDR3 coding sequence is TGTGCCAGCAGGTCGACTAGCTCCTACGAGCAGTACTTC. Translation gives CASRSTSSYEQYF.